This passage covers 2 T cell receptor beta chains from one sample sequenced in a study of blood T cell repertoires in COVID-19. TCRdb's copy holds only in-frame clones and misses some; the assay was immunoSEQ multiplex PCR. The sample has some 150,000 clones; 88% are singletons. Sequencing was carried out using peripheral blood. The receptors derive from a man aged 45 to 65 with active or convalescent COVID-19.

J is TRBJ2-7 and V is TRBV18, with TRBD1 matching over 7 bases. CDR3 length equals 15 residues. V shed 4 bases, J shed 5 bases, and the junction held 11 bases outside the gene matches. Looked up from germline, CDR1 is KGHSH and CDR2 is LQKENI. CDR3 nucleotide sequence: TGTGCCAGCTCACAGCAGGGGGTAAGGTCCCACGAGCAGTACTTC. Its protein product is CASSQQGVRSHEQYF. Filled out from reference TRBV18 and TRBJ2-7, the complete variable domain reads NAGVMQNPRHLVRRRGQEARLRCSPMKGHSHVYWYRQLPEEGLKFMVYLQKENIIDESGMPKERFSAEFPKEGPSILRIQQVVRGDSAAYFCASSQQGVRSHEQYFGPGTRLTVT.

The rearrangement links TRBV25-1 to TRBJ2-2; D possibly corresponds to TRBD2 (5 bases). Trimming stripped 4 bases from V and 4 bases from J, with 13 bases between. Germline lookup yields CDR1 MGHDK and CDR2 SYGVNS. The CDR3 extends over 15 amino acids. CDR3: CASSAHGRGTGELFF. The CDR3 DNA is TGTGCCAGCAGTGCCCACGGCCGGGGCACCGGGGAGCTGTTTTTT.